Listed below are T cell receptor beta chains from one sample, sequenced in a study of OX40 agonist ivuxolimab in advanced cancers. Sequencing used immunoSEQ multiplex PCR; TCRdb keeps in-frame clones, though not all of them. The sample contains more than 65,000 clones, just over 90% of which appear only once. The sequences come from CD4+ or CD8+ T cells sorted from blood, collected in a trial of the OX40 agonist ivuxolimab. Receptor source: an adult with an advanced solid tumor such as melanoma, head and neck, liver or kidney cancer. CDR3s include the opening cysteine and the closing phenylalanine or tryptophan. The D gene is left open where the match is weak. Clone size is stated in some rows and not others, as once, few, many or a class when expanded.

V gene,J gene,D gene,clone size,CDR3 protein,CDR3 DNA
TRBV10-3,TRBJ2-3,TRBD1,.,CAISAGDRGSTDTQYF,TGTGCCATCAGTGCTGGGGACAGGGGAAGCACAGATACGCAGTATTTT
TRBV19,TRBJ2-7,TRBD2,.,CASSYAGGPQTYEQYF,TGTGCCAGTAGTTACGCGGGAGGCCCACAAACCTACGAGCAGTACTTC
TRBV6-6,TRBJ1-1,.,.,CASKRQNTEAFF,TGTGCCAGCAAGAGACAGAACACTGAAGCTTTCTTT
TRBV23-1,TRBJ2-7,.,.,CAGWGSGMRTYEQYF,TGCGCCGGTTGGGGGTCGGGGATGAGAACCTACGAGCAGTACTTC
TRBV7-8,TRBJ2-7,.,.,CASREQGGSYEQYF,TGTGCCAGCAGAGAACAGGGAGGGTCCTACGAGCAGTACTTC
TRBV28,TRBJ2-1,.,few,CASSGYSYNEQFF,TGTGCCAGCAGCGGATACTCCTACAATGAGCAGTTCTTC
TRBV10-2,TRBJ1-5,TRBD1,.,CASSVTGADQPQHF,TGCGCCAGCAGTGTAACAGGGGCGGATCAGCCCCAGCATTTT
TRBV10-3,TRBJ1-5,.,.,CAITEDRIQPQHF,TGTGCCATCACCGAGGACCGGATTCAGCCCCAGCATTTT
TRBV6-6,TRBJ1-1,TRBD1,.,CASTPRGGVNTEAFF,TGTGCCAGCACCCCCAGGGGGGGAGTGAACACTGAAGCTTTCTTT
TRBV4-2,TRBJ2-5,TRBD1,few,CASSQGTGAQQETQYF,TGTGCCAGCAGCCAAGGGACAGGGGCACAACAAGAGACCCAGTACTTC
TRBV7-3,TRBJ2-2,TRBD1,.,CASSPDRVRIGELFF,TGTGCCAGCAGCCCCGACAGGGTTAGGATCGGGGAGCTGTTTTTT
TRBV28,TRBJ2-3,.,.,CASSRRISFSADTQYF,TGTGCCAGCAGTCGACGGATTAGCTTCAGCGCAGATACGCAGTATTTT
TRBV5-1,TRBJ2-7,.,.,CASSRDTMYEQYF,TGCGCCAGCAGCAGGGACACCATGTACGAGCAGTACTTC
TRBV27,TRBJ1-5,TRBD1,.,CASSLYGQGYQPQHF,TGTGCCAGCAGTTTATATGGACAGGGTTATCAGCCCCAGCATTTT
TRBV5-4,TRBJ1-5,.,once,CASSLEEGQPQHF,TGTGCCAGCAGCTTGGAGGAGGGTCAGCCCCAGCATTTT
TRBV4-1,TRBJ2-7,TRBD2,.,CASSQRLAGGEQYF,TGCGCCAGCAGCCAGAGGCTAGCGGGAGGAGAGCAGTACTTC
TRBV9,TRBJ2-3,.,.,CASSVDGAADTQYF,TGTGCCAGCAGCGTAGATGGGGCGGCAGATACGCAGTATTTT
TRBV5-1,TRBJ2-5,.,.,CASSLALETQYF,TGCGCCAGCAGCTTGGCCTTAGAGACCCAGTACTTC
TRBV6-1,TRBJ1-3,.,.,CASSEAGGAAGNTIYF,TGTGCCAGCAGTGAAGCTGGCGGGGCAGCTGGAAACACCATATATTTT
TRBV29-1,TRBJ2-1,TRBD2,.,CSVMVAGYNEQFF,TGCAGCGTTATGGTAGCGGGGTACAATGAGCAGTTCTTC
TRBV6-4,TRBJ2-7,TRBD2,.,CASSELAGVGEQYF,TGTGCCAGCAGTGAATTAGCGGGAGTAGGTGAGCAGTACTTC
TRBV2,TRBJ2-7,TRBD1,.,CASNRDRGISYEQYF,TGTGCCAGCAATCGGGACAGGGGGATTTCCTACGAGCAGTACTTC
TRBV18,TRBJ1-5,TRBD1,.,CASSRDRAIGNQPQHF,TGTGCCAGCTCACGAGACAGGGCAATCGGCAATCAGCCCCAGCATTTT
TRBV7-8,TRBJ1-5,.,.,CASSLSRELGQPQHF,TGTGCCAGCAGCTTATCTCGGGAATTGGGTCAGCCCCAGCATTTT
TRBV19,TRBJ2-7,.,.,CASSIELSYEQYF,TGTGCCAGTAGTATCGAACTCTCCTACGAGCAGTACTTC
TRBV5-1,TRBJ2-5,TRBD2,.,CASSQLAGGPETQYF,TGCGCCAGCAGCCAACTAGCGGGAGGGCCGGAGACCCAGTACTTC
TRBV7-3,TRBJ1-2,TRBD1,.,CASSANPGQGANGYTF,TGTGCCAGCAGCGCCAACCCGGGACAGGGGGCGAATGGCTACACCTTC
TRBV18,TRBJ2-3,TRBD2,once,CASSPRKREGRTDTQYF,TGTGCCAGCTCACCCAGAAAGCGGGAGGGCCGCACAGATACGCAGTATTTT
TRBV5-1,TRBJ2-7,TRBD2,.,CASGAPASGLEGNSYEQYF,TGCGCCAGCGGCGCACCCGCTAGCGGGCTAGAGGGAAACTCCTACGAGCAGTACTTC
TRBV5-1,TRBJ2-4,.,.,CASSSIATGGNIQYF,TGCGCCAGCAGCTCAATAGCCACCGGTGGGAACATTCAGTACTTC
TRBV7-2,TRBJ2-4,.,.,CASSLRGSGPPIQYF,TGTGCCAGCAGCTTAAGGGGGTCCGGGCCACCGATTCAGTACTTC
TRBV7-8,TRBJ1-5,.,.,CASSLDRGSQPQHF,TGTGCCAGCAGCTTAGATCGAGGGAGTCAGCCCCAGCATTTT
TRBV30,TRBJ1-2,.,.,CAWSASLYGYTF,TGTGCCTGGAGCGCGTCACTTTATGGCTACACCTTC
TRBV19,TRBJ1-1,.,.,CASSGIDSGNTEAFF,TGTGCCAGTAGTGGGATAGACTCTGGGAACACTGAAGCTTTCTTT
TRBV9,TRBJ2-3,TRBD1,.,CASSGPGQGRTDTQYF,TGTGCCAGCAGCGGACCGGGACAGGGGCGCACAGATACGCAGTATTTT
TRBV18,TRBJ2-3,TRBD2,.,CASSGLAGGPPSTDTQYF,TGTGCCAGCTCAGGCTTAGCGGGAGGGCCGCCTAGCACAGATACGCAGTATTTT
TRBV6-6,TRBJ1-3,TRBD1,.,CASRADRNSGNTIYF,TGTGCCAGCAGAGCGGACAGGAACTCTGGAAACACCATATATTTT